These 14 T cell receptor beta chains share one sample of origin, sequenced in a study of cytomegalovirus exposure and HLA in healthy donors. PCR employed 60 Vbeta and 13 Jbeta primers. The assay was immunoSEQ multiplex PCR, and TCRdb's table has in-frame clones only and misses some. The sample holds 110,000 to 150,000 clones, 72% seen once. Material: PBMCs. Receptor source: a middle-aged man in good health and CMV-seronegative.

The rearrangement links TRBV5-1 to TRBJ1-2, with TRBD1 identical over 7 bases. The V gene end was trimmed by 4 bases and the J gene end by 4 bases; junction bases not matched to a gene: 7. The CDR3 spans 14 residues. CDR1 and CDR2 (germline): SGHRS, YFSETQ. The CDR3 nucleotides are TGCGCCAGCAGCCCTACCGGACAGGCCTATGGCTACACCTTC. This translates into CASSPTGQAYGYTF.

V is TRBV6-5 and J is TRBJ2-7; tentatively, D is TRBD2 (6 bases). The germline gives CDR1 MNHEY, CDR2 SVGAGI. CDR3 length equals 16 residues. The germline V and J ends were trimmed by 0 bases and 3 bases, with 15 bases remaining between them. The chain's CDR3 is CASSYSASAEYYEQYF. DNA for the CDR3: TGTGCCAGCAGTTACTCGGCTAGCGCTGAATACTACGAGCAGTACTTC.

The chain links TRBV5-1 to TRBJ1-1; a weak D match, TRBD1 (6 bases). Germline-derived CDR1 and CDR2 are SGHRS and YFSETQ. The CDR3 covers 13 residues. The V end was cut by 4 bases, the J end by 8 bases, with 15 bases between. CDR3 coding DNA: TGCGCCAGCAGCCCCGGACAGTCAATGGAAGCTTTCTTT. Encoded protein: CASSPGQSMEAFF. The full variable domain, rest sourced from reference TRBV5-1 and TRBJ1-1, is KAGVTQTPRYLIKTRGQQVTLSCSPISGHRSVSWYQQTPGQGLQFLFEYFSETQRNKGNFPGRFSGRQFSNSRSEMNVSTLELGDSALYLCASSPGQSMEAFFGQGTRLTVV.

This chain connects TRBV2 to TRBJ1-1, with 8 positions matching TRBD1. This CDR3 comprises 15 residues. Per germline, CDR1 SNHLY and CDR2 FYNNEI. The J segment lost 4 bases and the V segment lost 7 bases, leaving 11 bases of the junction unmatched. This CDR3 is CASTAAGGRSTEAFF. The CDR3 region has the DNA TGTGCCAGCACCGCCGCAGGGGGCCGGAGCACTGAAGCTTTCTTT.

CDR3 DNA: TGCGCCAGCAGCCAAGATAGGAGCGGGGGGGCCCAAGAGACCCAGTACTTC. Translated, it gives CASSQDRSGGAQETQYF. The genes are TRBV4-1 and TRBJ2-5; 10 bases are a match to TRBD2. In germline, CDR1 is MGHRA, CDR2 YSYEKL. The CDR3 runs to 17 residues. Trimming at V came to 0 bases and at J to 1 base, leaving 5 bases not matched to a gene.

This clone was seen a few times. The V gene is TRBV10-3, the J gene TRBJ2-3; 12 nucleotides agree with TRBD1. V was pared by 5 bases and J by 2 bases, with 14 bases of the junction left unmatched. CDR1 and CDR2 (germline): ENHRY, SYGVKD. The CDR3 contains 19 residues. The CDR3 DNA reads as TGTGCCATCAGTTTCGAGTTCGGGACAGGGGGCCTAGTCACAGATACGCAGTATTTT. Protein: CAISFEFGTGGLVTDTQYF.

The V call is TRBV10-3, the J call TRBJ2-3; TRBD1 aligns across 8 bases. Germline CDR1 and CDR2: ENHRY and SYGVKD. CDR3 length: 17 amino acids. J lost 5 bases, V lost 6 bases, and 16 bases had no gene match. The CDR3 is CAIRDLPGGPGLDTQYF. CDR3 sequence (DNA): TGTGCCATCAGAGATTTGCCAGGGGGCCCGGGTCTAGATACGCAGTATTTT.

This clone was counted many times. The rearrangement links TRBV4-3 to TRBJ2-7, with TRBD2 matching over 11 bases. Losses at the gene ends were 0 bases for V and 3 bases for J; bases not matched to a gene: 4. This CDR3 contains 16 residues. CDR1 LGHNA and CDR2 YSLEER come from the germline V gene. For the CDR3, the DNA is TGCGCCAGCAGCCAAGATGGGACTAGCGGATTCTACGAGCAGTACTTC. As protein: CASSQDGTSGFYEQYF.

This clone appeared once. The chain links TRBV5-1 to TRBJ2-5, with 11 bases aligning to TRBD2. Germline-derived CDR1 and CDR2 are SGHRS and YFSETQ. CDR3 size: 14 residues. The trim removed 7 bases at V and 1 base at J, leaving 3 bases unmatched. The CDR3 spells CASSLAGVQETQYF. The CDR3 coding sequence is TGCGCCAGCTCACTAGCGGGAGTCCAAGAGACCCAGTACTTC.

This clone was seen a handful of times. This chain joins TRBV18 and TRBJ2-7, with TRBD2 identical over 8 bases. The CDR3 has 14 amino acids. V shed 5 bases and J 2 bases; nucleotides not matched to a gene: 5. Germline V gene lookup returns CDR1 KGHSH and CDR2 LQKENI. CDR3 protein: CASSTGTSAYEQYF. CDR3 DNA: TGTGCCAGCTCAACCGGGACTAGTGCCTACGAGCAGTACTTC.

The chain couples TRBV9 to TRBJ1-3; TRBD1 is a possible D gene (6 bases). This CDR3 comprises 17 residues. The V gene's germline CDR1 is SGDLS and CDR2 YYNGEE. The germline V and J ends were trimmed by 1 base and 0 bases, with 14 bases remaining between them. In nucleotides, the CDR3 is TGTGCCAGCAGCGTAACATGGGGGCTATACTCTGGAAACACCATATATTTT. Protein sequence: CASSVTWGLYSGNTIYF.

This clone was seen a few times. The chain uses TRBV4-3 and TRBJ1-1; 7 bases are a match to TRBD1. V lost 6 bases, J lost 4 bases, and 5 bases stayed unmatched. The V gene's germline CDR1 is LGHNA and CDR2 YSLEER. CDR3 length equals 13 residues. CDR3: CASRRPGGTEAFF. The CDR3 region has the DNA TGCGCCAGCAGACGTCCAGGGGGCACTGAAGCTTTCTTT.

The gene calls are TRBV5-8 and TRBJ2-7, with 7 bases lining up with TRBD2. CDR3 length: 14 amino acids. Germline V lookup: CDR1 SGHTS, CDR2 YDEGEE. With V trimmed by 2 bases and J by 12 bases, 14 bases remained unmatched. The CDR3 DNA reads TGTGCCAGCAGCTTTGGCGGGAGCTCCTGGAGTCCGTACTTC. It translates to CASSFGGSSWSPYF.

In its sample, this clone was seen once. The rearrangement joins TRBV9 to TRBJ2-3; tentative D call: TRBD2 (6 bases). The ends were cut back, 0 bases at V and 5 bases at J, with 13 bases in the middle. The CDR3 runs 15 residues. The germline V gene encodes CDR1 SGDLS and CDR2 YYNGEE. This CDR3 reads CASSVGPGGGDTQYF. DNA of the CDR3: TGTGCCAGCAGCGTAGGACCCGGGGGTGGAGATACGCAGTATTTT.